The clone carrying this T cell receptor beta chain was counted between two and nine times. The antigen is unknown. The data are from a study of blood T cells in healthy people across ages. The second PCR ran about 6 to 12 cycles with a sample-barcoded 5' primer and J-beta primers. Using its own MiXCR run on the 5' RACE reads, TCRdb lists one record per CDR3 protein. In the table there are around 1,000,000 distinct CDR3 sequences, approximately 26% of which are singletons. Each individual donor underwent a draw of 8 to 10 milliliters of peripheral blood. Study findings and constraints: CMV status of donors was not determined, possibly confounding expanded clonotype changes.

From germline, CDR1 is LGHDT and CDR2 YNNKEL (reference sequence). The CDR3 totals 16 residues. Trimming took off 4 bases at V and 5 bases at J, with 19 bases between the two ends. The data were also submitted as part of a second study, on T cells of mothers and their children. That report notes: For unrelated pairs as for related ones, thymic selection shapes TCR recombination output similarly.

The chain uses TRBV3-1 and TRBJ2-3; weak D call: TRBD1 (6 bases). The TCR comes from a girl aged 2-9 years in good health. The specimen sequenced was blood. This CDR3 is CASSRRASGVGDTQYF. Written as DNA, the CDR3 is TGTGCCAGCAGCCGTCGGGCTTCAGGGGTGGGAGATACGCAGTATTTT.